Below are 9 T cell receptor beta chains sequenced from a single sample in a study of cytomegalovirus exposure and HLA in healthy donors. With 60 Vbeta and 13 Jbeta primers, the PCR was carried out. This table comes from immunoSEQ multiplex PCR, and its TCRdb copy is limited to in-frame clones, with some not included. Here the sample spans 100,000 to 120,000 clones, 75% to 90% being singletons. Source material: PBMCs. All receptors derive from a young man in good health and CMV-seropositive.

This clone has a single count. The V gene is TRBV7-9, the J gene TRBJ1-2, with 8 bases matching TRBD1. V gave up 1 base and J gave up 2 bases; unmatched junction bases: 0. CDR1 and CDR2 (germline): SEHNR, FQNEAQ (reference sequence). This CDR3 has 14 residues. The CDR3 spells CASSLGTGNYGYTF. DNA of the CDR3: TGTGCCAGCAGCTTAGGGACAGGGAACTATGGCTACACCTTC. Drawing the rest from reference TRBV7-9 and TRBJ1-2, the complete variable domain is DTGVSQNPRHKITKRGQNVTFRCDPISEHNRLYWYRQTLGQGPEFLTYFQNEAQLEKSRLLSDRFSAERPKGSFSTLEIQRTEQGDSAMYLCASSLGTGNYGYTFGSGTRLTVV.

The J gene is TRBJ2-7, the V gene TRBV4-1; perhaps TRBD2 as D (7 bases). This CDR3 has 15 amino acids. Trimming cost V 1 base and J 6 bases, with 16 bases left between them. CDR1 is MGHRA, CDR2 YSYEKL, per germline. The CDR3 loop is CASSQVGGALGEQYF. The CDR3 region has the DNA TGCGCCAGCAGCCAAGTGGGGGGGGCCCTTGGCGAGCAGTACTTC.

This clone was seen only a few times. This sequence joins TRBV2 and TRBJ1-4, with 9 bases fitting TRBD1. The CDR3 has 15 amino acids. J was trimmed by 5 bases and V by 7 bases; bases with no gene match: 8. Germline CDR1 SNHLY, CDR2 FYNNEI. CDR3 in amino acids: CASKQTGTGNEKLFF. The CDR3 DNA reads as TGTGCCAGCAAACAAACCGGGACAGGGAATGAAAAACTGTTTTTT.

The chain uses TRBV4-1 and TRBJ1-6, with 7 bases matching TRBD1. Looked up from germline, CDR1 is MGHRA and CDR2 is YSYEKL. The CDR3 consists of 16 residues. Germline trimming cut 4 bases from V and 0 bases from J; bases unmatched to any gene: 3. In DNA form, the CDR3 reads TGCGCCAGCAGCCTTCGACAGGGCTCCTATAATTCACCCCTCCACTTT. It specifies CASSLRQGSYNSPLHF.

The CDR3 DNA reads as TGCGCCAGCAGCCAAGATTTAGCGGGGGCCGCGTACCAAGAGACCCAGTACTTC. This codes for CASSQDLAGAAYQETQYF. The V gene is TRBV4-1, the J gene TRBJ2-5; 9 nucleotides agree with TRBD2. The ends lost 0 bases at V and 0 bases at J; junction bases unmatched: 8. Germline V gene data show CDR1 as MGHRA and CDR2 as YSYEKL. The CDR3 extends over 18 amino acids.

J is TRBJ1-4 and V is TRBV4-3, with TRBD1 identical over 9 bases. The CDR3 loop spans 18 amino acids. Germline V gene lookup returns CDR1 LGHNA and CDR2 YSLEER. Trimming took 0 bases from V and 2 from J; bases not matched to a gene: 7. CDR3: CASSQDWGTGFTNEKLFF. The DNA for the CDR3 is TGCGCCAGCAGCCAAGATTGGGGGACAGGGTTTACTAATGAAAAACTGTTTTTT.

The CDR3 region has the DNA TGTGCCAGCAGCTTGGGAGCGGGGGGGCGAATAGATACGCAGTATTTT. As protein: CASSLGAGGRIDTQYF. The chain couples TRBV5-8 to TRBJ2-3; 10 nucleotides match TRBD2. Per germline, CDR1 SGHTS and CDR2 YDEGEE. The V and J ends lost 0 bases and 5 bases, in that order; junction bases with no gene match: 6. The CDR3 covers 16 residues.

V usage is TRBV6-5 and J usage is TRBJ1-1; D is ambiguous. Trimming left V 4 bases short and J 6 bases short, with 18 bases between. The CDR3 length is 15 residues. In germline, CDR1 is MNHEY, CDR2 SVGAGI. In nucleotides, the CDR3 is TGTGCCAGCAGTTCCGGCCAACGGGTTGCCGCTGAAGCTTTCTTT. Translating it yields CASSSGQRVAAEAFF.

The chain is built from TRBV4-3 and TRBJ2-2, with 10 bases identical to TRBD2. CDR3 length equals 16 residues. After removal of 4 bases from V and 4 bases from J, the junction contained 6 bases not matched to a gene. Germline CDR1 reads LGHNA; CDR2 reads YSLEER. The CDR3 nucleotides are TGCGCCAGCAGCCTTGGACTAGCGGTTATCACCGGGGAGCTGTTTTTT. Translated, it gives CASSLGLAVITGELFF.